Detailed here is one T cell receptor (beta chain). These data come from a study of technical replicates of blood from a handful of donors. Profiling relied on immunoSEQ multiplex PCR, and the TCRdb table lists in-frame clones only, not all of them. The sample comprises fewer than 75,000 clones, around 87% of which are singletons, and 4% to 5% rests with the top ten. In germline, CDR1 is SNHLY, CDR2 FYNNEI. V was shortened by 3 bases and J by 8 bases, with 11 bases between the two germline ends. This CDR3 is 13 amino acids long. Sample: PBMCs. The source is a human donor in good health. Some clones in this sample may be carry-over from other donors' samples. The V call is TRBV2, the J call TRBJ2-1, with TRBD1 as a possible D gene (5 bases). The CDR3, as DNA: TGTGCCAGCAGTGACCAGGGCCTGGATGAGCAGTTCTTC. Its protein product is CASSDQGLDEQFF.